Sequencing of this T cell receptor (beta chain) was carried out in a study of T cell responses to AZD1222 COVID-19 vaccine. Turning to this clone: No antigen is known for it.

Study-wide findings and caveats: The donors showed a predominance of white British ancestry and of females, with possible underestimation of clonal diversity. Nearly half of spike-specific TCRs reportedly target unmutated variant regions. Spike-specific TCRs gained breadth and depth after people received two AZD1222 doses.

Repertoires were generated with immunoSEQ multiplex PCR, while TCRdb's copy carries only in-frame clones and drops some. The sample includes about 130,000 clones, roughly 85% seen only once; the top ten take under 20%. J was trimmed by 7 bases and V by 4 bases; bases with no gene match: 13. Germline V gene sequence: CDR1 SGHNT, CDR2 YYREEE (reference sequence). CDR3 length: 15 amino acids. V gene TRBV5-4 combines with J gene TRBJ2-7, with 8 bases matching TRBD1. This TCR was recovered from an adult in good health. This sample comprised peripheral blood, obtained on day 0 of MenACWY control vaccination. The CDR3 loop reads CASSVPGGGFEEQYF. In DNA form, the CDR3 reads TGTGCCAGCAGCGTACCAGGGGGCGGATTCGAGGAGCAGTACTTC. Full variable domain (remainder filled in from reference TRBV5-4 and TRBJ2-7): ETGVTQSPTHLIKTRGQQVTLRCSSQSGHNTVSWYQQALGQGPQFIFQYYREEENGRGNFPPRFSGLQFPNYSSELNVNALELDDSALYLCASSVPGGGFEEQYFGPGTRLTVT.